The text below deals with one TCR beta chain. Its antigen is not known. This sample stems from a study of CD8 T cells in ankylosing spondylitis. This CDR3 is 16 amino acids long. The germline V gene has CDR1 SGHRS and CDR2 YFSETQ. The trim removed 0 bases at V and 6 bases at J, leaving 10 bases unmatched. The authors made TCR beta libraries by quantitative 5'-RACE with molecular barcodes. MiXCR, applied by TCRdb to the 5' RACE reads, yields one record per CDR3 protein. The repertoire holds about 390,000 distinct CDR3 sequences, with around 20% as singletons. The study, taken as a whole, reports: What appeared characteristic of ankylosing spondylitis blood was a TCR beta motif of eight highly homologous variants. Significantly higher representation of disease-linked clones was reported for matched ankylosing spondylitis synovial fluid.

Material for sequencing was blood, either unsorted or a sorted T cell fraction (not recorded which). The TCR comes from a male donor with ankylosing spondylitis. The chain links TRBV5-1 to TRBJ2-3, with TRBD2 identical over 7 bases. The CDR3 bases are TGCGCCAGCAGCTTGGATGGCCTAGCGGTTCCGGATACGCAGTATTTT. It translates to CASSLDGLAVPDTQYF.